A selection of T cell receptor beta chains follows, all from one sample in a study of blood T cell dynamics during melanoma immunotherapy. Some clones are missing from TCRdb's copy, which holds only in-frame ones; the method was immunoSEQ multiplex PCR. The profile shows tens of thousands of clones, approximately 90% of them singletons. Here the sequenced sample was blood, taken from a patient treated with checkpoint blockade. The receptors come from a human donor with melanoma. CDR3s include the opening cysteine and the closing phenylalanine or tryptophan. A D gene is named only where the DNA matches it firmly. Not every row has a clone size; where given, it reads once, few, many or a size class.

>NA|NA|TRBJ2-3|TRBV11-2
TGTGCCAGCAGCCCCTTGGGGTACACAGATACGCAGTATTTT
CASSPLGYTDTQYF
>TRBD2|NA|TRBJ2-7|TRBV28
TGTGCCGCTCGGGGGGACGAGCAGTACTTC
CAARGDEQYF
>TRBD1|NA|TRBJ2-5|TRBV11-2
TGTGCCAGCAGCGGGGACAGGCAAGAGACCCAGTACTTC
CASSGDRQETQYF
>NA|NA|TRBJ2-2|TRBV27
TGTGCCAGCAGTTTCTTAGGGGGCACCGGGGAGCTGTTTTTT
CASSFLGGTGELFF
>NA|NA|TRBJ2-3|TRBV18
TGTGCCAGCTCACCACCAGGGTTGGGAGATACGCAGTATTTT
CASSPPGLGDTQYF
>TRBD2|NA|TRBJ2-7|TRBV6-4
TGTGCCAGCAGTGACTCGTGGGCGGGAGCTTCCCACGAGCAGTACTTC
CASSDSWAGASHEQYF
>NA|NA|TRBJ1-2|TRBV5-5
TGTGCCAGCAGCTCTATTCAGGGCCCCATGGCTGGCTACACCTTC
CASSSIQGPMAGYTF
>NA|NA|TRBJ1-2|TRBV7-9
TGTGCCAGCAGCTTCCAGGTTGAAGATGGCTACACCTTC
CASSFQVEDGYTF
>NA|NA|TRBJ1-4|TRBV28
TGTGCCAGCAGGGCAACTAATGAAAAACTGTTTTTT
CASRATNEKLFF
>NA|NA|TRBJ1-2|TRBV27
TGTGCCAGCAGTTCCTCCCCGCGACAGTATGGCTACACCTTC
CASSSSPRQYGYTF
>NA|once|TRBJ2-2|TRBV11-3
TGTGCCAGCAGTTCGGCGCGTAACACCGGGGAGCTGTTTTTT
CASSSARNTGELFF
>NA|NA|TRBJ1-1|TRBV20-1
TGCAGTGCTAGAGACCAGATTGAAGCTTTCTTT
CSARDQIEAFF
>TRBD2|NA|TRBJ2-1|TRBV6-6
TGTGCCAGCTCCCCCCTAGCGGGATCCAATGAGCAGTTCTTC
CASSPLAGSNEQFF
>NA|NA|TRBJ2-5|TRBV14
TGTGCCAGCAGCCAAGAAGAGACCCAGTACTTC
CASSQEETQYF
>NA|NA|TRBJ2-1|TRBV4-1
TGCGCCAGCAGCCAAGCTTTGGGATCCCTGTGGAGCTCCTACAATGAGCAGTTCTTC
CASSQALGSLWSSYNEQFF
>TRBD1|NA|TRBJ1-4|TRBV19
TGTGCCAGTAGTGGAAGGACAGGGGTAGGACTGTTTTTT
CASSGRTGVGLFF
>TRBD1|NA|TRBJ2-5|TRBV2
TGTGCCAGCAGCGGGACAGGGGAAGAGACCCAGTACTTC
CASSGTGEETQYF
>TRBD1|NA|TRBJ2-1|TRBV5-1
TGCGCCAGCAGCCCGCAGGGGGCCTATGAGCAGTTCTTC
CASSPQGAYEQFF
>NA|once|TRBJ2-5|TRBV10-3
TGTGCCATCAGAACAGGGATGGGAGAGACCCAGTACTTC
CAIRTGMGETQYF
>TRBD1|NA|TRBJ2-5|TRBV28
TGTGCCAGCAGTCCCCGGACAGGGTCCCACCGAGAGACCCAGTACTTC
CASSPRTGSHRETQYF
>NA|NA|TRBJ2-1|TRBV29-1
TGCAGCGTTTCAAGTCAGGCCAACAATGAGCAGTTCTTC
CSVSSQANNEQFF
>TRBD1|few|TRBJ1-4|TRBV5-4
TGTGCCAGCAGCCCGGGAACCGGGACAGGGAATGAAAAACTGTTTTTT
CASSPGTGTGNEKLFF
>NA|NA|TRBJ2-1|TRBV9
TGTGCCAGCAGCGTAAGCGGGCCCGGTTATGGGCAGTTCTTC
CASSVSGPGYGQFF
>TRBD1|NA|TRBJ2-2|TRBV9
TGTGCCAGCAGCTCCAACAGGGGGTCCCCGAACACCGGGGAGCTGTTTTTT
CASSSNRGSPNTGELFF
>NA|NA|TRBJ1-1|TRBV11-2
TGTGCCAGCAGCTTAGCTCCAGCCTCCCCCGCATCTTTCTTT
CASSLAPASPASFF
>NA|NA|TRBJ1-2|TRBV7-2
TGTGCCAGCCAAATCGACGGGGGGATTAACTATGGCTACACCTTC
CASQIDGGINYGYTF
>NA|NA|TRBJ2-7|TRBV9
TGTGCCAGCAGCGTAGGAGACGGACTGTACTACGAGCAGTACTTC
CASSVGDGLYYEQYF
>TRBD1|NA|TRBJ1-6|TRBV5-6
TGTGCCAGCACCGGACAGGGGACCTATAATTCACCCCTCCACTTT
CASTGQGTYNSPLHF
>NA|NA|TRBJ2-5|TRBV5-1
TGCGCCAGCAGCTTCCTACAAGAGACCCAGTACTTC
CASSFLQETQYF
>NA|NA|TRBJ1-4|TRBV28
TGTGCCAGCAGTTTCGTTCAGGGAAGGGGCGGTGAAAAACTGTTTTTT
CASSFVQGRGGEKLFF
>TRBD2|NA|TRBJ2-1|TRBV19
TGTGCCAGTTCTTTTGGGACTAGCGGATACAATGAGCAGTTCTTC
CASSFGTSGYNEQFF
>NA|few|TRBJ2-5|TRBV27
TGTGCCAGCAGTTTGAACTACCAAGAGACCCAGTACTTC
CASSLNYQETQYF
>NA|NA|TRBJ2-2|TRBV12-5
TGTGCTAGTGGTTTGGCCCTCCGAACAGTCGACTCGAACACCGGGGAGCTGTTTTTT
CASGLALRTVDSNTGELFF
>NA|NA|TRBJ2-5|TRBV7-9
TGTGCCAGCACCGCGGCGGGGATAGAGACCCAGTACTTC
CASTAAGIETQYF
>NA|NA|TRBJ1-3|TRBV10-3
TGTGCCATCAGTGAGCCGCTGCGAGGCACCATATATTTT
CAISEPLRGTIYF
>NA|NA|TRBJ2-7|TRBV15
TGTGCCACCAGCAGAGGGTCGGGCGGTACCTACGAGCAGTACTTC
CATSRGSGGTYEQYF
>NA|NA|TRBJ2-5|TRBV19
TGTGCCAGTAGTATACGAGAGACCCAGTACTTC
CASSIRETQYF
>TRBD2|NA|TRBJ2-3|TRBV7-8
TGTGCCAGCAGCCCCGGACTAGCGGCGGGCACAGATACGCAGTATTTT
CASSPGLAAGTDTQYF
>TRBD1|once|TRBJ2-7|TRBV27
TGTGCCAGCACCGGACAGGGGGCGGGCGAGCAGTACTTC
CASTGQGAGEQYF
>NA|NA|TRBJ2-7|TRBV4-2
TGTGCCAGCAGCCAAGGACTTAGCTCCTACGAGCAGTACTTC
CASSQGLSSYEQYF
>NA|NA|TRBJ1-5|TRBV6-5
TGTGCCAGCAGCTCCTCCATCAGCAATCAGCCCCAGCATTTT
CASSSSISNQPQHF
>NA|NA|TRBJ2-7|TRBV6-1
TGTGCCAGTGAGAATTACGAGCAGTACTTC
CASENYEQYF
>NA|NA|TRBJ1-2|TRBV7-2
TGTGCCAGCAGCTTAGAGCCCGTTGCAGGGGCTAACTATGGCTACACCTTC
CASSLEPVAGANYGYTF
>NA|NA|TRBJ2-7|TRBV5-6
TGTGCCAGCAGCTTGGTCCCCCGCGAGCAGTACTTC
CASSLVPREQYF
>NA|NA|TRBJ1-5|TRBV7-2
TGTGCCAGCAGCTTAGATGGGGGTTCGTGGCAGCCCCAGCATTTT
CASSLDGGSWQPQHF
>NA|NA|TRBJ2-3|TRBV7-8
TGTGCCAGCAGCTTCACAGATACGCAGTATTTT
CASSFTDTQYF
>TRBD2|NA|TRBJ2-7|TRBV28
TGTGCCAGCAGTGTAAGCGGGAGAACCTCCTACGAGCAGTACTTC
CASSVSGRTSYEQYF
>NA|NA|TRBJ1-5|TRBV28
TGTGCCAGCAATACCCCTGGGGCCAATCAGCCCCAGCATTTT
CASNTPGANQPQHF
>NA|NA|TRBJ2-5|TRBV5-1
TGCGCCAGCAGCTTCGTCGGGGGAGAGACCCAGTACTTC
CASSFVGGETQYF
>NA|NA|TRBJ1-2|TRBV28
TGTGCCAGCAGTGTGGGGGGAATGGGCTATGGCTACACCTTC
CASSVGGMGYGYTF
>NA|few|TRBJ1-2|TRBV18
TGTGCCAGCTCACCAACCTCTACAGTAAATGGCTACACCTTC
CASSPTSTVNGYTF
>NA|NA|TRBJ2-7|TRBV10-3
TGTGCCATCAGTGATTGGGGTCACACACTCTACGAGCAGTACTTC
CAISDWGHTLYEQYF
>NA|NA|TRBJ2-5|TRBV28
TGTGCCAGCAGCATTGAAGGGGCGCACCAAGAGACCCAGTACTTC
CASSIEGAHQETQYF
>TRBD1|few|TRBJ1-1|TRBV7-3
TGTGCCAGCAGCTTCGACAGGGGTGAAGCTTTCTTT
CASSFDRGEAFF
>TRBD1|NA|TRBJ2-3|TRBV6-1
TGTGCCAGCGCGGACAGGGGCCCAACAGATACGCAGTATTTT
CASADRGPTDTQYF
>TRBD1|NA|TRBJ1-4|TRBV27
TGTGCCAGCAGCGGCGGACAGGGAAATTTGGGAAGTGAAAAACTGTTTTTT
CASSGGQGNLGSEKLFF
>NA|NA|TRBJ2-3|TRBV5-1
TGCGCCAGCAGCTGGGAGAACAGGCCTGGCACAGATACGCAGTATTTT
CASSWENRPGTDTQYF